This T cell receptor (beta chain) originates from a study of cytomegalovirus exposure and HLA in healthy donors. Researchers ran the PCR with 60 Vbeta and 13 Jbeta primers. Sequencing used immunoSEQ multiplex PCR; TCRdb keeps in-frame clones, though not all of them. The sample lists under 200,000 clones, about 79% seen once, with 2% to 2.5% in the top ten. Trimming cost V 3 bases and J 3 bases; bases outside gene matches: 10. Germline assignment: CDR1 SGHAT and CDR2 FQNNGV. CDR3 size: 19 residues. The V gene is TRBV11-2, the J gene TRBJ2-1; 14 positions match TRBD2. The receptor was isolated from a woman between 50 and 59 years old in good health and CMV-seronegative. The sequencing sample was made of PBMCs. Written as DNA, the CDR3 is TGTGCCAGCAGCTTTCCGACTAGCGGGGGGGGGAATAACTACAATGAGCAGTTCTTC. It is translated as CASSFPTSGGGNNYNEQFF. The entire variable domain, with the rest obtained from reference TRBV11-2 and TRBJ2-1, is as follows: EAGVAQSPRYKIIEKRQSVAFWCNPISGHATLYWYQQILGQGPKLLIQFQNNGVVDDSQLPKDRFSAERLKGVDSTLKIQPAKLEDSAVYLCASSFPTSGGGNNYNEQFFGPGTRLTVL.